These T cell receptor beta chains were read from a single sample in a study of cytomegalovirus exposure and HLA in healthy donors. Libraries were prepared by immunoSEQ multiplex PCR; TCRdb keeps only in-frame clonotypes and omits some of them. The sample lists 65,000 to 85,000 clones, 10% seen once, with around 24% in the top ten. The sequencing input was PBMCs. The receptors here all came from a man in his fifties or sixties in good health and CMV-seropositive. Both conserved end residues are part of each CDR3. D genes are given only for firm matches.

CDR3 protein: CASSSGTSGYRVETQYF; D gene: TRBD2; J gene: TRBJ2-5; CDR3 length: 17; V gene: TRBV2
CDR3 protein: CSVATGGTPDTQYF; D gene: TRBD2; J gene: TRBJ2-3; CDR3 length: 14; V gene: TRBV29-1
CDR3 protein: CASSLGQGGEQFF; D gene: TRBD1; J gene: TRBJ2-1; CDR3 length: 13; V gene: TRBV2
CDR3 protein: CASSIRLASYNEQFF; D gene: TRBD2; J gene: TRBJ2-1; CDR3 length: 15; V gene: TRBV7-7
CDR3 protein: CASSLGGRPTGELFF; D gene: .; J gene: TRBJ2-2; CDR3 length: 15; V gene: TRBV7-3
CDR3 protein: CASSHQTDTQYF; D gene: .; J gene: TRBJ2-3; CDR3 length: 12; V gene: TRBV25-1
CDR3 protein: CATSGLAGGYTDTQYF; D gene: TRBD2; J gene: TRBJ2-3; CDR3 length: 16; V gene: TRBV15
CDR3 protein: CASSVATGNTEAFF; D gene: .; J gene: TRBJ1-1; CDR3 length: 14; V gene: TRBV9
CDR3 protein: CASSSRQGLNEQYF; D gene: TRBD1; J gene: TRBJ2-7; CDR3 length: 14; V gene: TRBV28
CDR3 protein: CASRPGYSGANVLTF; D gene: .; J gene: TRBJ2-6; CDR3 length: 15; V gene: TRBV25-1
CDR3 protein: CASSLTRVDYGYTF; D gene: .; J gene: TRBJ1-2; CDR3 length: 14; V gene: TRBV28
CDR3 protein: CAWRPLGRRWEVNEQYF; D gene: .; J gene: TRBJ2-7; CDR3 length: 17; V gene: TRBV30
CDR3 protein: CASSIGRSGQPQHF; D gene: .; J gene: TRBJ1-5; CDR3 length: 14; V gene: TRBV6-5
CDR3 protein: CASYDRGSYNEQFF; D gene: TRBD1; J gene: TRBJ2-1; CDR3 length: 14; V gene: TRBV6-1
CDR3 protein: CASSQTGSNYGYTF; D gene: .; J gene: TRBJ1-2; CDR3 length: 14; V gene: TRBV9
CDR3 protein: CASSSRTSGGRTDTQYF; D gene: TRBD2; J gene: TRBJ2-3; CDR3 length: 17; V gene: TRBV5-1
CDR3 protein: CASSGLAKQSDTQYF; D gene: TRBD2; J gene: TRBJ2-3; CDR3 length: 15; V gene: TRBV28
CDR3 protein: CASSLIGRQGTQHF; D gene: TRBD1; J gene: TRBJ1-5; CDR3 length: 14; V gene: TRBV28
CDR3 protein: CASSPGSGSNTEAFF; D gene: .; J gene: TRBJ1-1; CDR3 length: 15; V gene: TRBV18
CDR3 protein: CASSARTGVTNEKLFF; D gene: TRBD1; J gene: TRBJ1-4; CDR3 length: 16; V gene: TRBV5-1
CDR3 protein: CSAPRGDGYTF; D gene: .; J gene: TRBJ1-2; CDR3 length: 11; V gene: TRBV20-1
CDR3 protein: CASPKTGGSGITEAFF; D gene: TRBD1; J gene: TRBJ1-1; CDR3 length: 16; V gene: TRBV28
CDR3 protein: CASGATYEQYF; D gene: .; J gene: TRBJ2-7; CDR3 length: 11; V gene: TRBV27
CDR3 protein: CASSLDRGTQSPLHF; D gene: TRBD1; J gene: TRBJ1-6; CDR3 length: 15; V gene: TRBV5-4
CDR3 protein: CASSFGTGNQPQHF; D gene: TRBD1; J gene: TRBJ1-5; CDR3 length: 14; V gene: TRBV28
CDR3 protein: CSVDTIQGFSYNEQFF; D gene: TRBD1; J gene: TRBJ2-1; CDR3 length: 16; V gene: TRBV29-1
CDR3 protein: CASSLHGNLQDTQYF; D gene: .; J gene: TRBJ2-3; CDR3 length: 15; V gene: TRBV28
CDR3 protein: CASSISGVAKNIQYF; D gene: .; J gene: TRBJ2-4; CDR3 length: 15; V gene: TRBV4-1
CDR3 protein: CAISEGGGLEAFF; D gene: .; J gene: TRBJ1-1; CDR3 length: 13; V gene: TRBV10-3
CDR3 protein: CASRKGQGGDEQYF; D gene: TRBD1; J gene: TRBJ2-7; CDR3 length: 14; V gene: TRBV5-6
CDR3 protein: CASSAQGGTEAFF; D gene: TRBD1; J gene: TRBJ1-1; CDR3 length: 13; V gene: TRBV6-1
CDR3 protein: CASSQGQNTEAFF; D gene: .; J gene: TRBJ1-1; CDR3 length: 13; V gene: TRBV14
CDR3 protein: CASTLTGTYRDTQYF; D gene: .; J gene: TRBJ2-3; CDR3 length: 15; V gene: TRBV6-1
CDR3 protein: CSVGTSGSTDTQYF; D gene: TRBD2; J gene: TRBJ2-3; CDR3 length: 14; V gene: TRBV29-1
CDR3 protein: CASSLYSSGGGPSYEQYF; D gene: TRBD2; J gene: TRBJ2-7; CDR3 length: 18; V gene: TRBV5-1
CDR3 protein: CASERAEQYF; D gene: .; J gene: TRBJ2-7; CDR3 length: 10; V gene: TRBV2
CDR3 protein: CASSLGTSGRAAGEQYF; D gene: TRBD2; J gene: TRBJ2-7; CDR3 length: 17; V gene: TRBV5-4
CDR3 protein: CASSVGGEAFF; D gene: .; J gene: TRBJ1-1; CDR3 length: 11; V gene: TRBV2
CDR3 protein: CASSVNPGLAEGETQYF; D gene: TRBD2; J gene: TRBJ2-5; CDR3 length: 17; V gene: TRBV9
CDR3 protein: CASRLGYEAFF; D gene: .; J gene: TRBJ1-1; CDR3 length: 11; V gene: TRBV28
CDR3 protein: CASSPRTGADEQYF; D gene: TRBD1; J gene: TRBJ2-7; CDR3 length: 14; V gene: TRBV18
CDR3 protein: CAGRLAGNTGELFF; D gene: TRBD2; J gene: TRBJ2-2; CDR3 length: 14; V gene: TRBV6-6
CDR3 protein: CASSLGVPGQGNTIYF; D gene: TRBD1; J gene: TRBJ1-3; CDR3 length: 16; V gene: TRBV7-2
CDR3 protein: CASSLDNSPLHF; D gene: .; J gene: TRBJ1-6; CDR3 length: 12; V gene: TRBV2
CDR3 protein: CSVVRGSEQYF; D gene: .; J gene: TRBJ2-7; CDR3 length: 11; V gene: TRBV29-1
CDR3 protein: CASSQDRLAGQPSTDTQYF; D gene: TRBD2; J gene: TRBJ2-3; CDR3 length: 19; V gene: TRBV4-1
CDR3 protein: CAWSVIRGRNTGELFF; D gene: .; J gene: TRBJ2-2; CDR3 length: 16; V gene: TRBV30
CDR3 protein: CASSLRTGYNQPQHF; D gene: TRBD1; J gene: TRBJ1-5; CDR3 length: 15; V gene: TRBV28
CDR3 protein: CASSLGRGTNNQPQHF; D gene: .; J gene: TRBJ1-5; CDR3 length: 16; V gene: TRBV5-6
CDR3 protein: CASSVAGLAVNTGELFF; D gene: .; J gene: TRBJ2-2; CDR3 length: 17; V gene: TRBV9
CDR3 protein: CASSLWSNEQFF; D gene: .; J gene: TRBJ2-1; CDR3 length: 12; V gene: TRBV28
CDR3 protein: CSVEAQDSGANVLTF; D gene: .; J gene: TRBJ2-6; CDR3 length: 15; V gene: TRBV29-1
CDR3 protein: CASSLEVYRDRQQYF; D gene: .; J gene: TRBJ2-7; CDR3 length: 15; V gene: TRBV5-1
CDR3 protein: CASSQGSGQGGDQPQHF; D gene: TRBD1; J gene: TRBJ1-5; CDR3 length: 17; V gene: TRBV4-1
CDR3 protein: CASSELLTVSYGYTF; D gene: .; J gene: TRBJ1-2; CDR3 length: 15; V gene: TRBV6-1
CDR3 protein: CASSQGGGTSGHNEQFF; D gene: TRBD2; J gene: TRBJ2-1; CDR3 length: 17; V gene: TRBV9